The entry below describes one T cell receptor (beta chain). There is no known antigen for this receptor. Base qualities are not recorded, but no much larger clone differs from it by a single base. The entry originates in a study of blood T cell repertoires in COVID-19 (dated by TCRdb to the early 2020s). About the study as a whole: The collaborator samples originated in the United States, Italy and Spain and spanned the acute and convalescent phases of COVID-19. HLA class I and class II types, where available, came from metadata supplied by the sample provider rather than from assay-based typing. A freely available public database, intended as a resource for researchers studying the immune response to SARS-CoV-2, is where the repertoires were released. Subjects who had been exposed to COVID-19, were actively infected with it, or had recovered from it provided the deeply sampled blood TCRbeta repertoires that made up the dataset. Nearly every sample came with metadata listing a de-identified subject ID, COVID-19 status, age in years and sex. Samples came from the ongoing ImmuneRACE study (first 160 participants) plus 1,254 subjects from 6 global collaborators. The prospective study material was composed of cDNA or gDNA derived from T cells, B-cell-depleted T cells, or PBMCs.

TCRbeta CDR3 regions were amplified from genomic DNA using the immunoSEQ Assay, a bias-controlled multiplex PCR. As for the authors' bioinformatics: The number of nucleated cells in each sample was estimated by amplification of reference gene primers within the assay. To quantify the absolute abundance of each unique TCRbeta CDR3 rearrangement, sequence reads were collapsed and filtered. Productive Simpson clonality was computed per sample as the square root of Simpson's diversity index over productive rearrangements. Entries here come from immuneACCESS through TCRdb and include only in-frame sequences with V and J called. Some clones fail to appear in such tables; in the studies checked, an unresolved V gene covers under half of the shortfall, and the cause of the remainder is unknown. From that table come the V and J calls and clone size; the DNA was used to work out D and trimming. Within this sample are hundreds of thousands of clones, with 89% of them counted one time only. 3% to 4% of the sample rests with the top ten.

Spanning cysteine to phenylalanine, the CDR3 consists of 15 amino acids. Of all the DNA, just the CDR3 is kept, 45 bases in frame from base 1. The junction carries 12 bases between V and J, which are trimmed by 3 bases and 3 bases respectively. CDR1 and CDR2, looked up from the germline V gene, are SGHTA and FQGNSA. Participants in the prospective study were enrolled through a virtual design, were aged about 18 to 100 years, and lived in under 25 United States geographic areas. Cohort assignment in the prospective study relied on participant-reported clinical history from a screening survey and a study questionnaire. Each participant in the prospective study had whole blood, serum and a nasopharyngeal or oropharyngeal swab collected by mobile phlebotomists. Over a 2-month period, participants in the prospective study had the option of providing additional blood draws and questionnaires. Blood samples from the prospective study were shipped frozen or at room temperature prior to DNA extraction.

Summary of the overall study and its limitations: The amount of clinical and demographic metadata varied by source and participant and was provided uncurated.

Input material: PBMCs or T cells enriched from blood (not recorded which). The sequence derives from a woman aged 25 to 39 with acute COVID-19. This chain joins TRBV7-2 to TRBJ1-3; the best D guess is TRBD1, with 6 bases matching. The CDR3 loop reads CASSFYRVGGNTIYF. The DNA sequence is TGTGCCAGCAGCTTTTACAGGGTCGGTGGAAACACCATATATTTT.